Each of the 16 T cell receptor beta chains below was sequenced from the same sample in a study of CD8+ T cells in alopecia areata. Following RNA extraction, reverse transcription yielded cDNA that acted as the sequencing template. TCRdb keeps only in-frame clones here, not all; method: immunoSEQ multiplex PCR. The sample holds more than 90,000 clones, roughly 64% seen once. Treatment given: oral pan-JAK inhibitor, 5-10 mg twice daily. The sequenced sample was CD8+ T cells sorted from blood, obtained at week 4, from a patient treated with tofacitinib. The receptor source for this set is a human donor with alopecia areata.

The V call is TRBV29-1, the J call TRBJ2-4; possibly TRBD1 for D (5 bases). The germline V gene encodes CDR1 SQVTM and CDR2 ANQGSEA. The CDR3 loop spans 14 amino acids. The germline V and J ends were trimmed by 7 bases and 3 bases, with 16 bases remaining between them. The CDR3 DNA reads as TGCAGCGCCCGAACCCAGGGCGGCAAAAACATTCAGTACTTC. Residues: CSARTQGGKNIQYF.

The V and J genes are TRBV30 and TRBJ2-1; TRBD1 matches at 10 bases. Unmatched junction bases numbered 6, after V lost 0 bases and J lost 4 bases. Germline V gives CDR1 GTSNPN, CDR2 SVGIG (reference sequence). This CDR3 has 16 residues. This chain's CDR3 is CAWSVGQGERYNEQFF. CDR3 DNA: TGTGCCTGGAGTGTTGGACAGGGGGAGCGGTACAATGAGCAGTTCTTC.

The CDR3 is CASSGSAQGDYNEQFF. CDR3 coding DNA: TGCGCCAGCAGTGGATCGGCACAGGGCGACTACAATGAGCAGTTCTTC. This chain connects TRBV10-2 to TRBJ2-1; D might be TRBD1 (6 bases). Germline values: CDR1 WSHSY, CDR2 SAAADI. V gave up 4 bases and J gave up 3 bases, with 16 bases separating them. The CDR3 contains 16 residues.

The genes are TRBV29-1 and TRBJ2-3; perhaps TRBD1 as D (5 bases). The CDR3 runs to 14 residues. Germline CDR1 SQVTM, CDR2 ANQGSEA. V was shortened by 2 bases and J by 6 bases, with 15 bases between the two germline ends. For the CDR3, the DNA is TGCAGCGTTGAACCTGGGGCTTCATTGGATACGCAGTATTTT. Its protein product is CSVEPGASLDTQYF.

This clone was seen a few times. CDR3 protein: CASSEFESPGTAYGYTF. The CDR3 DNA sequence: TGTGCCAGCAGTGAATTCGAAAGTCCCGGGACAGCCTATGGCTACACCTTC. V usage is TRBV2 and J usage is TRBJ1-2; 7 nucleotides match TRBD1. Trimming took 2 bases from V and 4 from J; bases not matched to a gene: 13. Germline V lookup: CDR1 SNHLY, CDR2 FYNNEI. CDR3 length: 17 residues.

CDR3 in amino acids: CSVEDRRAGNTIYF. The CDR3 DNA sequence: TGCAGCGTTGAAGATCGGAGGGCAGGTAACACCATATATTTT. The rearrangement uses TRBV29-1 and TRBJ1-3; D is undetermined. The germline V and J ends were trimmed by 0 bases and 7 bases, with 13 bases remaining between them. The CDR3 is 14 residues long. Germline-derived CDR1 and CDR2 are SQVTM and ANQGSEA.

V gene TRBV27 combines with J gene TRBJ2-1; no definite D call. The CDR3 sequence is 16 residues long. The germline gives CDR1 MNHEY, CDR2 SMNVEV (reference sequence). Between the trimmed V and J ends, which lost 5 bases and 5 bases, there was a span of 19 bases. CDR3 residues: CASSPLGPTANNEQFF. For the CDR3, the DNA is TGTGCCAGCAGTCCTCTAGGACCGACGGCTAACAATGAGCAGTTCTTC.

The chain couples TRBV7-2 to TRBJ1-1; no reliable D call. Trimming shortened V by 5 bases and J by 6 bases, and 7 bases separated the two germline ends. Germline-derived CDR1 and CDR2 are SGHTA and FQGNSA. This CDR3 contains 11 residues. The CDR3 DNA reads TGTGCCAGCAGCGGGTGGTCTGAAGCTTTCTTT. As protein: CASSGWSEAFF. The entire variable domain, with the rest obtained from reference TRBV7-2 and TRBJ1-1, is as follows: GAGVSQSPSNKVTEKGKDVELRCDPISGHTALYWYRQSLGQGLEFLIYFQGNSAPDKSGLPSDRFSAERTGGSVSTLTIQRTQQEDSAVYLCASSGWSEAFFGQGTRLTVV.

The chain has TRBV29-1 and TRBJ2-5; D is unresolved. CDR3 length equals 13 residues. Germline lookup yields CDR1 SQVTM and CDR2 ANQGSEA. V was clipped by 1 base and J by 5 bases, with 11 bases between them. In DNA form, the CDR3 reads TGCAGCGTTGAAGGGACCCCAGAGGAGACCCAGTACTTC. It yields the protein CSVEGTPEETQYF.

The table lists this clone with a count of one. The chain joins TRBV28 to TRBJ2-1; 8 nucleotides agree with TRBD2. V shed 8 bases, J shed 4 bases, and the junction held 10 bases outside the gene matches. CDR3 length: 15 amino acids. CDR1 is MDHEN, CDR2 SYDVKM, per germline. CDR3 bases: TGTGCCAGCGAGCCTGGGAGCGGGAGTTACAATGAGCAGTTCTTC. It yields the protein CASEPGSGSYNEQFF.

CDR3 nucleotides: TGTCACACCCGGGACAGGGGTAACACCATATATTTT. It yields the protein CHTRDRGNTIYF. The rearrangement joins TRBV7-9 to TRBJ1-3; 10 positions agree with TRBD1. Germline V lookup: CDR1 SEHNR, CDR2 FQNEAQ (reference sequence). This CDR3 has 12 amino acids.

The sample holds a few counts of this clone. Within the sample, other DNA sequences also encode this same CDR3. Here the CDR3 DNA reads TGCAGTGCTGGGTACGAGCAGTACTTC. Amino acids: CSAGYEQYF. The gene calls are TRBV20-1 and TRBJ2-7, with D unclear. Germline lookup yields CDR1 DFQATT and CDR2 SNEGSKA (reference sequence). The CDR3 has 9 residues. V shed 5 bases and J shed 4 bases, with 3 bases lying between them.

This clone was seen only a few times. The J gene is TRBJ1-2, the V gene TRBV5-1; the match to TRBD1 covers 11 bases. CDR1 and CDR2 from the germline V gene are SGHRS and YFSETQ. V was pared by 4 bases and J by 6 bases, with 5 bases of the junction left unmatched. The CDR3 runs 14 residues. The CDR3 coding sequence is TGCGCCAGCAGCCCAGGACAGGGGGCTCATGGCTACACCTTC. It encodes CASSPGQGAHGYTF.

This clone appeared a few times. The chain recombines TRBV14 with TRBJ2-7; TRBD1 agrees at 8 bases. CDR3 length: 13 amino acids. V shed 8 bases, J shed 0 bases, and the junction held 3 bases outside the gene matches. The germline V gene has CDR1 SGHDN and CDR2 FVKESK. The chain's CDR3 is CASRQGSSYEQYF. The CDR3 DNA reads TGTGCCAGCCGACAGGGGAGCTCCTACGAGCAGTACTTC.

The CDR3 coding sequence is TGTGCCAGCAGTTACTCGACAGGACTAGCCAAAAACATTCAGTACTTC. Encoded protein: CASSYSTGLAKNIQYF. The V call is TRBV6-6, the J call TRBJ2-4; a possible D gene is TRBD1 (6 bases). CDR3 length: 16 residues. Looked up from germline, CDR1 is MNHNY and CDR2 is SVGAGI (reference sequence). The V end was cut by 0 bases, the J end by 0 bases, with 9 bases between.

The V and J genes are TRBV28 and TRBJ2-1; D remains ambiguous. This CDR3 has 13 amino acids. Germline V lookup: CDR1 MDHEN, CDR2 SYDVKM. V lost 2 bases, J lost 0 bases, and 2 bases lay in between. The CDR3 sequence: CASSLGSYNEQFF. DNA for the CDR3: TGTGCCAGCAGTTTAGGCTCCTACAATGAGCAGTTCTTC.